Reported below is one T cell receptor (beta chain). Its target is unknown. The sample originates from a study of cytomegalovirus exposure and HLA in healthy donors. Study-level results: A prior analysis recorded that most TCR beta V segments were productive about 87% or about 30% of the time. The authors enumerated 164 TCR beta chains as linked to cytomegalovirus. Beyond CMV serostatus, there was no information to go on about immune exposure.

The V end lost 2 bases, the J end lost 6 bases, and 10 bases lay between the germline ends. The germline V gene encodes CDR1 SGHVS and CDR2 FNYEAQ. CDR3 length: 13 amino acids. The study ran its PCR with 60 Vbeta and 13 Jbeta primers. The protocol was immunoSEQ multiplex PCR, while the TCRdb copy is restricted to in-frame clones and leaves out a portion. The sample contains about 120,000 clones, 65% to 80% of which appear only once. The clonotype originates from a human donor in good health. The chain links TRBV7-6 to TRBJ1-1; no definite D call. The sequencing input was PBMCs. CDR3 bases: TGTGCCAGCAGCTTAAGGGCGGACTCTGAAGCTTTCTTT. Translated, it gives CASSLRADSEAFF.